Given below is one T cell receptor (beta chain) in context. Germline V gene data show CDR1 as MNHEY and CDR2 as SMNVEV (reference sequence). The CDR3 extends over 15 amino acids. V lost 5 bases, J lost 2 bases, and 13 bases lay in between. These data are taken from a study of blood T cell repertoires in COVID-19. Here immunoSEQ multiplex PCR was the method, and the copy in TCRdb shows in-frame clones only, minus some. Altogether 200,000 to 250,000 clones are present, roughly 88% being singletons, with the ten largest covering around 12%. The chain employs TRBV27 and TRBJ2-1; a weak D match, TRBD2 (6 bases). The sample comprised peripheral blood. This receptor was taken from a man older than 75 with acute or convalescent COVID-19. CDR3 in amino acids: CASSRGEAPYNEQFF. DNA for the CDR3: TGTGCCAGCAGTAGAGGGGAGGCGCCCTACAATGAGCAGTTCTTC.